This TCR beta chain originates from a study of blood T cell repertoires in COVID-19. Study information: PBMCs, B-cell-depleted T cells, or T cells provided the cDNA or gDNA that made up the material.

This table comes from immunoSEQ multiplex PCR, and its TCRdb copy is limited to in-frame clones, with some not included. The table records approximately 96,000 clones, 85% to 90% of them present only once. Seattle patients were enrolled during active infection and followed longitudinally. The CDR3 sequence is 15 residues long. This clone is a singleton in its sample. The clonotype originates from a human donor with COVID-19, enrolled during active disease. The donor label of this sample is uncertain. This chain links TRBV21-1 with TRBJ2-7; the DNA was not compared with TRBD1, the D call given in the table. TRBV21-1 is recorded as a pseudogene. The material sequenced was peripheral blood. In DNA, the CDR3 is TGTGCCAGCAGCTCCCGAAGGGGCAGCAACTACGAGCAGTACTTC. Translated: CASSSRRGSNYEQYF.